This entry lists 3 T cell receptor beta chains sequenced from one sample in a study of lymphopenia after photon versus proton radiotherapy. The repertoire was sequenced with immunoSEQ multiplex PCR; TCRdb's copy has only in-frame clones and lacks some. Among over 20,000 clones listed, around 83% were seen once. The sequencing used peripheral blood, collected from a patient treated with photon-based radiotherapy. All receptors come from a woman between 50 and 59 years old with pancreatic cancer.

V usage is TRBV10-3 and J usage is TRBJ2-1, with 9 positions matching TRBD2. The V gene end was trimmed by 8 bases and the J gene end by 3 bases; junction bases not matched to a gene: 2. CDR3 size: 13 residues. The V gene's germline CDR1 is ENHRY and CDR2 SYGVKD. The CDR3 is CAIASGIYNEQFF. Here the CDR3 DNA reads TGTGCCATCGCTAGCGGGATCTACAATGAGCAGTTCTTC.

The rearrangement links TRBV28 to TRBJ2-4, with D hard to call. The CDR3 has 14 amino acids. V was shortened by 8 bases and J by 0 bases, with 11 bases between the two germline ends. CDR1 is MDHEN, CDR2 SYDVKM, per germline. In nucleotides, the CDR3 is TGTGCCAGCCGTGGATCGTTAGCCAAAAACATTCAGTACTTC. Protein: CASRGSLAKNIQYF.

The chain recombines TRBV6-6 with TRBJ2-1, with 10 positions matching TRBD1. CDR1 MNHNY and CDR2 SVGAGI come from the germline V gene (reference sequence). V lost 7 bases and J lost 4; bases outside the gene matches: 7. There are 15 residues in the CDR3. The CDR3 nucleotides are TGTGCCAGCACCGACGGGGACAGGGGATACAATGAGCAGTTCTTC. Translated, it gives CASTDGDRGYNEQFF.